A selection of T cell receptor beta chains follows, all from one sample in a study of blood T cell repertoires in COVID-19. Only in-frame clones appear in the TCRdb table, and some are missing; sequencing was by immunoSEQ multiplex PCR. The sample contains roughly 300,000 clones, 80% to 95% of which appear only once. The sample taken for sequencing was PBMCs or T cells enriched from blood (not recorded which). These receptors came from a woman in her twenties or thirties who had recovered from COVID-19. Each CDR3 is given with its conserved first and last residue. A D gene is named only where the DNA matches it firmly. The size field is filled for only some rows; it gives once, few, many or a size class.

clone size: -
J gene: TRBJ1-1
V gene: TRBV12-3/TRBV12-4
D gene: -
CDR3 DNA: TGTGCCAGCAGTTTTTGGGGGGACACTGAAGCTTTCTTT
CDR3 protein: CASSFWGDTEAFF

clone size: -
J gene: TRBJ1-2
V gene: TRBV6-5
D gene: -
CDR3 DNA: TGTGCCAGCAGTTACGGTGGCGGCTCTAACTATGGCTACACCTTC
CDR3 protein: CASSYGGGSNYGYTF

clone size: -
J gene: TRBJ2-1
V gene: TRBV11-3
D gene: -
CDR3 DNA: TGTGCCAGCAGCTTAGCTGCAGGGAACTACAATGAGCAGTTCTTC
CDR3 protein: CASSLAAGNYNEQFF

clone size: once
J gene: TRBJ1-2
V gene: TRBV30
D gene: TRBD1
CDR3 DNA: TGTGCCAGCCAGACAGGGGGCGCTGGCTACACCTTC
CDR3 protein: CASQTGGAGYTF

clone size: -
J gene: TRBJ1-6
V gene: TRBV6-5
D gene: TRBD1
CDR3 DNA: TGTGCCAGCAGTTCCGGGACAGGGGCTTATTCACCCCTCCACTTT
CDR3 protein: CASSSGTGAYSPLHF

clone size: -
J gene: TRBJ2-3
V gene: TRBV5-6
D gene: TRBD1
CDR3 DNA: TGTGCCAGCAGCTGGGACAGAGGAGATACGCAGTATTTT
CDR3 protein: CASSWDRGDTQYF

clone size: -
J gene: TRBJ2-7
V gene: TRBV30
D gene: -
CDR3 DNA: TGTGCCTGGAGTGCTTACTCCTACGAGCAGTACTTC
CDR3 protein: CAWSAYSYEQYF

clone size: -
J gene: TRBJ1-4
V gene: TRBV6-5
D gene: -
CDR3 DNA: TGTGCCAGCAGCCCCGACCCAAGGGGTGAAAAACTGTTTTTT
CDR3 protein: CASSPDPRGEKLFF

clone size: few
J gene: TRBJ1-5
V gene: TRBV25-1
D gene: -
CDR3 DNA: TGTGCCAGCAGTGTGAGGGAAGATCAGCCCCAGCATTTT
CDR3 protein: CASSVREDQPQHF

clone size: -
J gene: TRBJ1-3
V gene: TRBV27
D gene: -
CDR3 DNA: TGTGCCAGCAGTGGGGGGTTCTCTGGAAACACCATATATTTT
CDR3 protein: CASSGGFSGNTIYF

clone size: -
J gene: TRBJ2-7
V gene: TRBV2
D gene: TRBD1
CDR3 DNA: TGTGCCAGCAGGCCGGGACAGGGTTACGAGCAGTACTTC
CDR3 protein: CASRPGQGYEQYF

clone size: -
J gene: TRBJ2-1
V gene: TRBV27
D gene: TRBD1
CDR3 DNA: TGTGCCAGCAGTTTAATCTTAGGGACAGGGAATGAGCAGTTCTTC
CDR3 protein: CASSLILGTGNEQFF

clone size: -
J gene: TRBJ2-3
V gene: TRBV10-3
D gene: TRBD2
CDR3 DNA: TGTGCCGTTAGCGGGGAGGATGCTAGCACAGATACGCAGTATTTT
CDR3 protein: CAVSGEDASTDTQYF

clone size: -
J gene: TRBJ2-5
V gene: TRBV5-8
D gene: TRBD1
CDR3 DNA: TGTGCCAGCAGCTTGGTGGGACAGGGGGTCGGGGAGACCCAGTACTTC
CDR3 protein: CASSLVGQGVGETQYF

clone size: -
J gene: TRBJ1-5
V gene: TRBV28
D gene: TRBD1
CDR3 DNA: TGTGCCAGCAGTTCATTAGGACAGGGGTTAGGTCAGCCCCAGCATTTT
CDR3 protein: CASSSLGQGLGQPQHF

clone size: -
J gene: TRBJ1-5
V gene: TRBV27
D gene: TRBD1
CDR3 DNA: TGTGCCAGCAGTTCAATTGGGGACAGGATAAATCAGCCCCAGCATTTT
CDR3 protein: CASSSIGDRINQPQHF

clone size: -
J gene: TRBJ2-5
V gene: TRBV19
D gene: TRBD1
CDR3 DNA: TGTGCCAGTAGTATAGCGTTCGACAGGGGTTTGACAGAGACCCAGTACTTC
CDR3 protein: CASSIAFDRGLTETQYF

clone size: many
J gene: TRBJ2-7
V gene: TRBV27
D gene: -
CDR3 DNA: TGTGCCAGCAGTTTATCAGCGGCACACATATACGAGCAGTACTTC
CDR3 protein: CASSLSAAHIYEQYF

clone size: -
J gene: TRBJ2-2
V gene: TRBV7-6
D gene: -
CDR3 DNA: TGTGCCAGCAGCTCAACCGGGGAGCTGTTTTTT
CDR3 protein: CASSSTGELFF

clone size: -
J gene: TRBJ1-4
V gene: TRBV4-3
D gene: TRBD1
CDR3 DNA: TGCGCCAGCAGCCAAAGTGGCGACAGGGCTGCAAAAAAACTGTTTTTT
CDR3 protein: CASSQSGDRAAKKLFF

clone size: -
J gene: TRBJ2-7
V gene: TRBV28
D gene: -
CDR3 DNA: TGTGCCAGCACCACCCTATATCGTCGGGGAAGGGACTACGAGCAGTACTTC
CDR3 protein: CASTTLYRRGRDYEQYF

clone size: -
J gene: TRBJ1-5
V gene: TRBV4-1
D gene: -
CDR3 DNA: TGCGCCAGCAGCCAAGATATCAGGCAGCCCCAGCATTTT
CDR3 protein: CASSQDIRQPQHF

clone size: -
J gene: TRBJ2-1
V gene: TRBV15
D gene: TRBD2
CDR3 DNA: TGTGCCACCAGCAGAGATGAGTCAGCGGGAGTGGTTTACAATGAGCAGTTCTTC
CDR3 protein: CATSRDESAGVVYNEQFF

clone size: -
J gene: TRBJ1-3
V gene: TRBV5-8
D gene: -
CDR3 DNA: TGTGCCAGCCCCCCATCGGGCTCTGGAAACACCATATATTTT
CDR3 protein: CASPPSGSGNTIYF

clone size: -
J gene: TRBJ1-2
V gene: TRBV28
D gene: -
CDR3 DNA: TGTGCCAGCAGTTTATCCCCCGTGGCTGCTTATGGCTACACCTTC
CDR3 protein: CASSLSPVAAYGYTF

clone size: once
J gene: TRBJ2-2
V gene: TRBV6-2/TRBV6-3
D gene: -
CDR3 DNA: TGTGCCAGCAGCAGGGGAGGGTGGGCATCGGGCACCGGGGAGCTGTTTTTT
CDR3 protein: CASSRGGWASGTGELFF

clone size: once
J gene: TRBJ1-6
V gene: TRBV4-1
D gene: -
CDR3 DNA: TGCGCCAGCAGCCAAGTGGGCCGACCCCTCCACTTT
CDR3 protein: CASSQVGRPLHF

clone size: -
J gene: TRBJ1-4
V gene: TRBV2
D gene: -
CDR3 DNA: TGTGCCAGCAGTACGTGGGGCACTAATGAAAAACTGTTTTTT
CDR3 protein: CASSTWGTNEKLFF

clone size: -
J gene: TRBJ1-2
V gene: TRBV7-9
D gene: -
CDR3 DNA: TGTGCCAGCAGCTTAGGTTTACGGGGTAACTATGGCTACACCTTC
CDR3 protein: CASSLGLRGNYGYTF

clone size: -
J gene: TRBJ1-1
V gene: TRBV19
D gene: TRBD1
CDR3 DNA: TGTGCCAGTAGTGCCCGACAGGGAGGGAACACTGAAGCTTTCTTT
CDR3 protein: CASSARQGGNTEAFF

clone size: -
J gene: TRBJ2-4
V gene: TRBV10-3
D gene: TRBD1
CDR3 DNA: TGTGCCATCAGCCCAGGGACAGGGGCAAGCGAGTCGACCAAAAACATTCAGTACTTC
CDR3 protein: CAISPGTGASESTKNIQYF

clone size: -
J gene: TRBJ1-2
V gene: TRBV12-3/TRBV12-4
D gene: -
CDR3 DNA: TGTGCCAGCAGTTCCGGGATAGGCTACACCTTC
CDR3 protein: CASSSGIGYTF

clone size: -
J gene: TRBJ2-1
V gene: TRBV27
D gene: TRBD2
CDR3 DNA: TGTGCCAGCAGTCCGGTAGCGGGAGTTTTGAATGAGCAGTTCTTC
CDR3 protein: CASSPVAGVLNEQFF

clone size: once
J gene: TRBJ2-3
V gene: TRBV29-1
D gene: TRBD2
CDR3 DNA: TGCAGCGTTGAAAAGGGTAGCGGGGTGCTCACAGATACGCAGTATTTT
CDR3 protein: CSVEKGSGVLTDTQYF

clone size: -
J gene: TRBJ2-7
V gene: TRBV4-1
D gene: -
CDR3 DNA: TGCGCCAGCAGCCAAGAGCATAACAGGGCCTACGAGCAGTACTTC
CDR3 protein: CASSQEHNRAYEQYF

clone size: -
J gene: TRBJ2-3
V gene: TRBV27
D gene: -
CDR3 DNA: TGTGCCAGCAGACTGTCGCTAGGCACAGATACGCAGTATTTT
CDR3 protein: CASRLSLGTDTQYF

clone size: -
J gene: TRBJ1-2
V gene: TRBV28
D gene: -
CDR3 DNA: TGTGCCAGCAGTTCGCAGGGGAACTACACCTTC
CDR3 protein: CASSSQGNYTF

clone size: -
J gene: TRBJ1-4
V gene: TRBV5-6
D gene: -
CDR3 DNA: TGTGCCAGCAGCTTGGACTCATACCGGGATGAAAAACTGTTTTTT
CDR3 protein: CASSLDSYRDEKLFF

clone size: -
J gene: TRBJ2-3
V gene: TRBV6-2/TRBV6-3
D gene: TRBD2
CDR3 DNA: TGTGCCAGCAGTTATCCGGCGGGAGGGTTGGCAGATACGCAGTATTTT
CDR3 protein: CASSYPAGGLADTQYF

clone size: -
J gene: TRBJ2-1
V gene: TRBV9
D gene: -
CDR3 DNA: TGTGCCAGCAGCGTCATTGAGCCTGCCAATGAGCAGTTCTTC
CDR3 protein: CASSVIEPANEQFF

clone size: once
J gene: TRBJ2-1
V gene: TRBV4-3
D gene: TRBD2
CDR3 DNA: TGCGCCAGCAGCCCCTCCGGACTAGCGGGGCCCTACAATGAGCAGTTCTTC
CDR3 protein: CASSPSGLAGPYNEQFF

clone size: -
J gene: TRBJ1-1
V gene: TRBV5-1
D gene: -
CDR3 DNA: TGCGCCAGCAGCTTGTATGGGCCCGGCACTGAAGCTTTCTTT
CDR3 protein: CASSLYGPGTEAFF

clone size: once
J gene: TRBJ1-2
V gene: TRBV3-1/TRBV3-2
D gene: -
CDR3 DNA: TGTGCCAGCAGCCAAGATGGGAGGGCCTATGGCTACACCTTC
CDR3 protein: CASSQDGRAYGYTF

clone size: -
J gene: TRBJ1-1
V gene: TRBV28
D gene: TRBD1
CDR3 DNA: TGTGCCAGCAGTCCGGGGACAGGGGGCACTGAAGCTTTCTTT
CDR3 protein: CASSPGTGGTEAFF

clone size: few
J gene: TRBJ1-1
V gene: TRBV9
D gene: TRBD1
CDR3 DNA: TGTGCCAGCAGCGTAGGGGGACAGGGAGGCACTGAAGCTTTCTTT
CDR3 protein: CASSVGGQGGTEAFF

clone size: -
J gene: TRBJ2-3
V gene: TRBV7-8
D gene: -
CDR3 DNA: TGTGCCAGCAGCTTAAACAGGACCACAGATACGCAGTATTTT
CDR3 protein: CASSLNRTTDTQYF

clone size: -
J gene: TRBJ2-3
V gene: TRBV7-2
D gene: TRBD2
CDR3 DNA: TGTGCCAGCAGCAGACTAGCGGGGGGGCAATATACGCAGTATTTT
CDR3 protein: CASSRLAGGQYTQYF

clone size: once
J gene: TRBJ2-3
V gene: TRBV19
D gene: -
CDR3 DNA: TGTGCCAGTAGTATAGATGGCGGGGCTAGCACAGATACGCAGTATTTT
CDR3 protein: CASSIDGGASTDTQYF

clone size: -
J gene: TRBJ2-7
V gene: TRBV5-6
D gene: -
CDR3 DNA: TGTGCCAGCAACCGAGACTTCGGACTTGTGAGCTCCTACGAGCAGTACTTC
CDR3 protein: CASNRDFGLVSSYEQYF

clone size: -
J gene: TRBJ1-4
V gene: TRBV5-1
D gene: -
CDR3 DNA: TGCGCCAGCAGCTTGGGTGGGGGCGTACAGGCAACTAATGAAAAACTGTTTTTT
CDR3 protein: CASSLGGGVQATNEKLFF

clone size: -
J gene: TRBJ1-3
V gene: TRBV5-6
D gene: TRBD1
CDR3 DNA: TGTGCCAGCAGCCCGGACCAGGGGGCTGGAAACACCATATATTTT
CDR3 protein: CASSPDQGAGNTIYF